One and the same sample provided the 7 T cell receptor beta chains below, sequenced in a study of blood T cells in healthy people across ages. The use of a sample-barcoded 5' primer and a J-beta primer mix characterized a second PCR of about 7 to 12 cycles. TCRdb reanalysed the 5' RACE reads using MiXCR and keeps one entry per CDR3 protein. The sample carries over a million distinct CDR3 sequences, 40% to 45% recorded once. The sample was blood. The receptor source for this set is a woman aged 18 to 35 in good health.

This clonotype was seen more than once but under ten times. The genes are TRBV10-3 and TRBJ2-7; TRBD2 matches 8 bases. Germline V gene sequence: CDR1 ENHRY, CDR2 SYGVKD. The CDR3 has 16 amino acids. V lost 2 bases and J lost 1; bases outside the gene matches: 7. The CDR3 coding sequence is TGTGCCATCAGTGAGGGAGCGGGGGCCCCTTCCTACGAGCAGTACTTC. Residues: CAISEGAGAPSYEQYF.

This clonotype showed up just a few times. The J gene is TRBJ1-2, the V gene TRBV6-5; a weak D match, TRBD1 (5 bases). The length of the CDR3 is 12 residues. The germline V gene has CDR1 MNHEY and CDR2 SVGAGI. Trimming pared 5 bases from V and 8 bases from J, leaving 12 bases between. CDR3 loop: CASSEGSRGYTF. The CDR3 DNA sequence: TGTGCCAGCAGTGAGGGGTCGCGCGGCTACACCTTC.

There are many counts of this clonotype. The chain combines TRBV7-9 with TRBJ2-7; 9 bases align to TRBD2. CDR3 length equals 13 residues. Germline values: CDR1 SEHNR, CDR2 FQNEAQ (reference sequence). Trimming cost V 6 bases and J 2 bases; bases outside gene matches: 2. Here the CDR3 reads CASSSSGTYEQYF. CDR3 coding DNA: TGTGCCAGCAGTTCTAGCGGGACCTACGAGCAGTACTTC.

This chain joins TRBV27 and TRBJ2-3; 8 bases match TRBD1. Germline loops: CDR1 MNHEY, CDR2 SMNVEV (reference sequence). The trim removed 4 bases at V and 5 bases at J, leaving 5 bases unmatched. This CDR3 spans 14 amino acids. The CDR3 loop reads CASSWTGRIDTQYF. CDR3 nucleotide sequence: TGTGCCAGCAGTTGGACAGGGAGGATAGATACGCAGTATTTT.

CDR3 loop: CASRLYSNYDEQFF. As DNA, the CDR3 is TGTGCCAGCAGGTTATATAGTAATTACGATGAGCAGTTCTTC. The rearrangement joins TRBV2 to TRBJ2-1, with D unresolved. Trimming took 6 bases from V and 8 from J, leaving 17 bases between them. The CDR3 contains 14 residues. Germline V gene lookup returns CDR1 SNHLY and CDR2 FYNNEI.

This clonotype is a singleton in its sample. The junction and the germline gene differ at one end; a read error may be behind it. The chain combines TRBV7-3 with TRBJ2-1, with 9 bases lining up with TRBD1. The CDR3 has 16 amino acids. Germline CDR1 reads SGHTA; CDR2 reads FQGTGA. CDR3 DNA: TGTGCCGGCAGCCTGAGGGACAGGGTGAACTACAATGAGCAGTTCTTC. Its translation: CAGSLRDRVNYNEQFF. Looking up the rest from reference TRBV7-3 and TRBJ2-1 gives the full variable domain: GAGVSQTPSNKVTEKGKYVELRCDPISGHTALYWYRQSLGQGPEFLIYFQGTGAADDSGLPNDRFFAVRPEGSVSTLKIQRTERGDSAVYLCAGSLRDRVNYNEQFFGPGTRLTVL.

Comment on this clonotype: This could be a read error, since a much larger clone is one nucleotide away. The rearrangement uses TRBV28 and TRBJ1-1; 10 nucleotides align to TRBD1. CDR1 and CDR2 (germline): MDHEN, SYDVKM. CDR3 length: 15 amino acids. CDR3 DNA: TGTGCCAACAGTCCCCGGACAGGGGGGAACACTGAAGCTTTCTTT. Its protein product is CANSPRTGGNTEAFF.